Presented here are 28 T cell receptor beta chains from one specimen sequenced in a study of beta chain features in type 1 diabetes. Expressed TCRB transcripts were sequenced, since all the RNA that had been isolated was reverse transcribed. Profiled with immunoSEQ multiplex PCR; TCRdb holds only in-frame clones, not every one. In the table there are around 400,000 clones, more than 13% of which are singletons. Sequencing was carried out using naive CD4+ T cells from blood. These TCRs come from a woman aged 18-29 years in good health.

In this sample, this clone turned up a few times. J is TRBJ1-5 and V is TRBV2, with TRBD1 identical over 9 bases. The germline V gene encodes CDR1 SNHLY and CDR2 FYNNEI. J lost 4 bases, V lost 5 bases, and 3 bases had no gene match. The CDR3 loop spans 14 amino acids. In DNA, the CDR3 is TGTGCCAGCAGTCAAGGACAGGGGAATCAGCCCCAGCATTTT. Amino acids: CASSQGQGNQPQHF.

The CDR3 protein is CASSLSGSGKSEQFF. CDR3 sequence (DNA): TGTGCCAGCAGTTTAAGCGGGAGTGGGAAGTCGGAGCAGTTCTTC. The rearrangement uses TRBV27 and TRBJ2-1, with 8 positions matching TRBD2. The germline gives CDR1 MNHEY, CDR2 SMNVEV (reference sequence). This CDR3 region has 15 residues. The J segment lost 10 bases and the V segment lost 2 bases, leaving 10 bases of the junction unmatched.

This sequence joins TRBV6-1 and TRBJ2-3, with D possibly matching TRBD2 (5 bases). Germline loops: CDR1 MNHNS, CDR2 SASEGT. The V end was cut by 6 bases, the J end by 0 bases, with 13 bases between. The CDR3 is 15 residues long. The chain's CDR3 is CASSGMKTSTDTQYF. CDR3 nucleotides: TGTGCCAGCAGCGGGATGAAGACTAGCACAGATACGCAGTATTTT.

The rearrangement uses TRBV28 and TRBJ1-5, with 10 nucleotides matching TRBD1. The J segment lost 3 bases and the V segment lost 6 bases, leaving 5 bases of the junction unmatched. Germline CDR1 is MDHEN and CDR2 is SYDVKM. The CDR3 totals 15 residues. CDR3 sequence (DNA): TGTGCCAGCAGGACAGGGGGCGCCCTCAATCAGCCCCAGCATTTT. Translated: CASRTGGALNQPQHF.

In its sample, this clone was seen a few times. In DNA form, the CDR3 reads TGTGCCAGCTCACCACAGAAGCGTTCCTACGAGCAGTACTTC. Translation gives CASSPQKRSYEQYF. This chain joins TRBV18 and TRBJ2-7, with D hard to call. This CDR3 has 14 residues. V shed 1 base and J shed 1 base, with 8 bases lying between them. Germline lookup yields CDR1 KGHSH and CDR2 LQKENI.

This chain links TRBV30 with TRBJ2-1, with TRBD2 identical over 11 bases. The junction had 14 bases not matched to a gene; V was cut back by 4 bases and J by 6 bases. The CDR3 extends over 17 amino acids. Germline CDR1 is GTSNPN and CDR2 is SVGIG (reference sequence). The CDR3 bases are TGTGCCTGGACCCCCCTCTGGGCTAGCGGGAGGACCAATGAGCAGTTCTTC. It translates to CAWTPLWASGRTNEQFF.

This clone was seen only a few times. This chain uses TRBV4-3 with TRBJ2-7, with a weak D call TRBD2 (6 bases). The CDR3 is 14 amino acids. CDR1 is LGHNA, CDR2 YSLEER, per germline. Trimming cost V 1 base and J 0 bases, with 7 bases left between them. DNA for the CDR3: TGCGCCAGCAGCCAAGGCGGGACCTCCTACGAGCAGTACTTC. Amino acids: CASSQGGTSYEQYF.

This clone has more than one count but fewer than ten. The chain's CDR3 is CSVEAHRGGELFF. The DNA for the CDR3 is TGCAGCGTTGAAGCCCATCGGGGCGGGGAGCTGTTTTTT. J is TRBJ2-2 and V is TRBV29-1, with a weak D call TRBD2 (5 bases). This CDR3 region has 13 residues. Between the trimmed V and J ends, which lost 1 base and 7 bases, there was a span of 10 bases. The germline V gene encodes CDR1 SQVTM and CDR2 ANQGSEA.

This clone was seen a few times. The rearrangement uses TRBV4-2 and TRBJ2-7, with D tentatively TRBD1 (5 bases). Germline lookup yields CDR1 LGHNA and CDR2 YNFKEQ. The CDR3 sequence is 15 residues long. V lost 1 base, J lost 0 bases, and 10 bases lay in between. The CDR3 loop reads CASSQGTTLSYEQYF. CDR3 DNA: TGTGCCAGCAGCCAAGGGACAACCCTCTCCTACGAGCAGTACTTC.

The chain couples TRBV5-1 to TRBJ2-1; possible D gene TRBD1, 5 bases. The V gene lost 4 bases and the J gene lost 7 bases, with 12 bases spanning the gap. The CDR3 has 13 amino acids. Germline lookup yields CDR1 SGHRS and CDR2 YFSETQ. CDR3 sequence: CASSPNRKNEQFF. The CDR3 DNA reads as TGCGCCAGCAGCCCGAACAGGAAGAATGAGCAGTTCTTC.

The genes are TRBV4-3 and TRBJ2-1; 11 bases are shared with TRBD2. The V and J ends lost 1 base and 0 bases, in that order; junction bases with no gene match: 8. Per the germline V gene, CDR1 is LGHNA and CDR2 is YSLEER. The CDR3 is 19 amino acids. The CDR3 sequence: CASSQVAGGFQSSYNEQFF. In DNA, the CDR3 is TGCGCCAGCAGCCAAGTAGCGGGAGGGTTTCAAAGCTCCTACAATGAGCAGTTCTTC.

This chain links TRBV7-2 with TRBJ1-4; 9 bases match TRBD1. The CDR3 is made up of 15 amino acids. V was clipped by 5 bases and J by 6 bases; unmatched bases: 7. The germline V gene encodes CDR1 SGHTA and CDR2 FQGNSA. CDR3 protein: CASSRRTGADEKLFF. CDR3 bases: TGTGCCAGCAGCAGGCGGACAGGGGCCGATGAAAAACTGTTTTTT.

This clone has only a few counts. The rearrangement uses TRBV7-3 and TRBJ2-5; TRBD2 is a possible D gene (5 bases). Germline V gives CDR1 SGHTA, CDR2 FQGTGA. V gave up 5 bases and J gave up 1 base, with 8 bases separating them. This CDR3 contains 13 residues. CDR3 region: CASSPTIQETQYF. CDR3 nucleotides: TGTGCCAGCAGCCCGACTATCCAAGAGACCCAGTACTTC. Filled out from reference TRBV7-3 and TRBJ2-5, the complete variable domain reads GAGVSQTPSNKVTEKGKYVELRCDPISGHTALYWYRQSLGQGPEFLIYFQGTGAADDSGLPNDRFFAVRPEGSVSTLKIQRTERGDSAVYLCASSPTIQETQYFGPGTRLLVL.

The table lists this clone with a few counts. The chain carries TRBV6-5 and TRBJ2-5; 7 nucleotides line up with TRBD1. Germline CDR1 is MNHEY and CDR2 is SVGAGI. The CDR3 spans 14 residues. The junction had 6 bases not matched to a gene; V was cut back by 6 bases and J by 2 bases. CDR3 residues: CASSHPTGQETQYF. The CDR3 DNA reads TGTGCCAGCAGCCACCCGACAGGGCAAGAGACCCAGTACTTC.

This clone was seen a handful of times. The CDR3 loop reads CASSPPVTGGRDQPQHF. CDR3 sequence (DNA): TGTGCCAGCTCACCACCGGTGACAGGGGGAAGGGATCAGCCCCAGCATTTT. V usage is TRBV18 and J usage is TRBJ1-5, with 9 bases lining up with TRBD1. Losses at the gene ends were 0 bases for V and 5 bases for J; bases not matched to a gene: 8. CDR3 length equals 17 residues. Germline V lookup: CDR1 KGHSH, CDR2 LQKENI.

The sample holds a few counts of this clone. The chain is built from TRBV7-9 and TRBJ2-2; 15 nucleotides align to TRBD2. The CDR3 covers 16 residues. Germline V gene sequence: CDR1 SEHNR, CDR2 FQNEAQ (reference sequence). V lost 5 bases to trimming and J lost 8 bases; unmatched junction nucleotides: 6. CDR3 sequence: CASSPRTSGREGELFF. The CDR3 region has the DNA TGTGCCAGCAGCCCCCGGACTAGCGGGAGGGAAGGGGAGCTGTTTTTT.

This clone was counted only a few times. The chain links TRBV29-1 to TRBJ2-1; D may be TRBD1 (5 bases). The CDR3 consists of 13 residues. V lost 4 bases and J 2 bases, leaving 9 bases between the germline ends. Germline V gene lookup returns CDR1 SQVTM and CDR2 ANQGSEA. CDR3 nucleotide sequence: TGCAGCGTTGCGACAGATACCTACAATGAGCAGTTCTTC. Its translation is CSVATDTYNEQFF.

This clone was seen a few times. An end of the junction does not agree with germline; a read error may underlie this. The V call is TRBV2, the J call TRBJ2-7; D possibly corresponds to TRBD2 (6 bases). This CDR3 comprises 12 residues. Germline CDR1 reads SNHLY; CDR2 reads FYNNEI. This CDR3 is CASSGVGGSVRF. CDR3 nucleotides: TGTGCCAGCAGTGGGGTGGGGGGATCCGTCCGCTTC.

The rearrangement uses TRBV29-1 and TRBJ1-2; possibly TRBD1 for D (5 bases). Per germline, CDR1 SQVTM and CDR2 ANQGSEA. This CDR3 has 13 amino acids. V was clipped by 6 bases and J by 5 bases, with 16 bases between them. Here the CDR3 reads CSVSQGGDYGYTF. The CDR3 nucleotides read TGCAGCGTCTCCCAGGGCGGGGATTATGGCTACACCTTC. Based on the CDR3 plus reference TRBV29-1 and TRBJ1-2, the full variable domain is SAVISQKPSRDICQRGTSLTIQCQVDSQVTMMFWYRQQPGQSLTLIATANQGSEATYESGFVIDKFPISRPNLTFSTLTVSNMSPEDSSIYLCSVSQGGDYGYTFGSGTRLTVV.

The V gene is TRBV11-2, the J gene TRBJ2-1; 14 positions match TRBD2. With 6 bases clipped from V and 9 bases from J, the junction kept 4 bases outside the gene matches. CDR1 is SGHAT and CDR2 is FQNNGV in the germline V gene. The CDR3 is 14 amino acids. CDR3 coding DNA: TGTGCCAGCAGGGGACTAGCGGGAGTTGTTGAGCAGTTCTTC. Translation: CASRGLAGVVEQFF.

This clone was detected only a few times. CDR3 bases: TGTGCCATCGAGACTGGAAGCTCCTACGAGCAGTACTTC. It encodes CAIETGSSYEQYF. J is TRBJ2-7 and V is TRBV28; the D is unclear. Per germline, CDR1 MDHEN and CDR2 SYDVKM. The V end lost 10 bases, the J end lost 0 bases, and 13 bases lay between the germline ends. This CDR3 has 13 amino acids.

V and J are TRBV16 and TRBJ2-6; D is ambiguous. The CDR3 totals 16 residues. Germline V gene data show CDR1 as KGHSY and CDR2 as FQNENV. V was clipped by 0 bases and J by 0 bases, with 6 bases between them. The CDR3 DNA reads as TGTGCCAGCAGCCAATCGGCCTCCTCTGGGGCCAACGTCCTGACTTTC. Protein: CASSQSASSGANVLTF.

This clone was detected only a few times. The J gene is TRBJ1-2, the V gene TRBV7-8, with no clear D. There are 15 residues in the CDR3. V lost 3 bases, J lost 4 bases, and 15 bases lay in between. Germline V lookup: CDR1 SGHVS, CDR2 FQNEAQ. Here the CDR3 reads CASSFSHYRTYGYTF. CDR3 nucleotides: TGTGCCAGCAGCTTTTCACATTACCGTACCTATGGCTACACCTTC.

This clone came up a few times. CDR3 nucleotides: TGTGCCAGCAGCCCTGGGGGGGCAGGCAATGAGCAGTTCTTC. Encoded protein: CASSPGGAGNEQFF. The rearrangement joins TRBV28 to TRBJ2-1; D is possibly TRBD2 (7 bases). Germline lookup yields CDR1 MDHEN and CDR2 SYDVKM. The CDR3 is made up of 14 amino acids. V was pared by 6 bases and J by 6 bases, with 15 bases between.

This clone was observed a few times. The chain carries TRBV30 and TRBJ2-7; D gene uncertain. This CDR3 spans 15 amino acids. The V and J ends lost 2 bases and 3 bases respectively, with 17 bases between them. Germline V gene data show CDR1 as GTSNPN and CDR2 as SVGIG (reference sequence). The CDR3 spells CAWSPQRLTFYEQYF. The DNA of the CDR3 is TGTGCCTGGAGTCCTCAGCGACTGACTTTCTACGAGCAGTACTTC.

The rearrangement uses TRBV5-1 and TRBJ2-3; 7 positions agree with TRBD2. There are 15 residues in the CDR3. Per the germline V gene, CDR1 is SGHRS and CDR2 is YFSETQ. V dropped 4 bases and J dropped 4; count of bases not matched to a gene: 9. Here the CDR3 reads CASSPRAGVPDTQYF. DNA of the CDR3: TGCGCCAGCAGCCCCCGGGCGGGAGTACCAGATACGCAGTATTTT. The full variable domain, rest sourced from reference TRBV5-1 and TRBJ2-3, is KAGVTQTPRYLIKTRGQQVTLSCSPISGHRSVSWYQQTPGQGLQFLFEYFSETQRNKGNFPGRFSGRQFSNSRSEMNVSTLELGDSALYLCASSPRAGVPDTQYFGPGTRLTVL.

This clone was detected a few times. V and J are TRBV5-1 and TRBJ1-1; 7 positions match TRBD1. The junction had 5 bases not matched to a gene; V was cut back by 3 bases and J by 0 bases. The CDR3 length is 15 residues. The germline CDR1 and CDR2 sequences are SGHRS and YFSETQ. The CDR3 is CASSSWTGMNTEAFF. As DNA, the CDR3 is TGCGCCAGCAGCTCCTGGACAGGAATGAACACTGAAGCTTTCTTT. Full variable domain (outside the CDR3, taken from reference TRBV5-1 and TRBJ1-1): KAGVTQTPRYLIKTRGQQVTLSCSPISGHRSVSWYQQTPGQGLQFLFEYFSETQRNKGNFPGRFSGRQFSNSRSEMNVSTLELGDSALYLCASSSWTGMNTEAFFGQGTRLTVV.

The rearrangement joins TRBV7-2 to TRBJ2-1, with a weak D call TRBD2 (6 bases). Trimming took 3 bases from V and 0 from J, leaving 6 bases between them. The germline V gene encodes CDR1 SGHTA and CDR2 FQGNSA. There are 14 residues in the CDR3. CDR3: CASSFGSSYNEQFF. The CDR3 DNA reads TGTGCCAGCAGCTTCGGGAGCTCCTACAATGAGCAGTTCTTC.